This T cell receptor beta chain was sequenced during a study of T cell responses to AZD1222 COVID-19 vaccine. This CDR3 comprises 15 residues. Trimming pared 3 bases from V and 2 bases from J, leaving 14 bases between. Germline CDR1 and CDR2: MRHNA and SNTAGT. The data were produced by immunoSEQ multiplex PCR, yet TCRdb's version contains in-frame clones alone and is incomplete. The sample lists 150,000 to 200,000 clones; 92% were seen once. As concerns this clone: Antigen unknown.

Overall study results and limits: Spike was spanned by vaccine-associated CD4 TCRs, which were dominant at 160-218 and 743-854.

The TCR sequence derives from an adult who received the AZD1222 COVID-19 vaccine. Material: peripheral blood, obtained 28 days after the second AZD1222 dose. The chain has TRBV6-4 and TRBJ2-7; D possibly corresponds to TRBD2 (6 bases). Here the CDR3 DNA reads TGTGCCAGCAGTGAAGGAGCGGGTGGGGCCTACGAGCAGTACTTC. It is translated as CASSEGAGGAYEQYF.